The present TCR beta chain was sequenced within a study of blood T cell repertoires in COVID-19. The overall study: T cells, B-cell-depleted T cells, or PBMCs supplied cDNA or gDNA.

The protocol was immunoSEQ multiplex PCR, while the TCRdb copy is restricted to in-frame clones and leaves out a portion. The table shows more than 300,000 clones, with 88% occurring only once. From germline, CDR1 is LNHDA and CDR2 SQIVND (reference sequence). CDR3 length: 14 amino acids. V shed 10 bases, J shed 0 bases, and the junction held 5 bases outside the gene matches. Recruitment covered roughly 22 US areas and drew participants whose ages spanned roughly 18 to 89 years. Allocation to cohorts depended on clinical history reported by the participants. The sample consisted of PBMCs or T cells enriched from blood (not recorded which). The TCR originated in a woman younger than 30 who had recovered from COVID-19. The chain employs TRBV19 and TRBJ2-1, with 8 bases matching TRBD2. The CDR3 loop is CATSGGYSYNEQFF. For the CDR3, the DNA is TGTGCCACCTCGGGGGGGTACTCCTACAATGAGCAGTTCTTC.